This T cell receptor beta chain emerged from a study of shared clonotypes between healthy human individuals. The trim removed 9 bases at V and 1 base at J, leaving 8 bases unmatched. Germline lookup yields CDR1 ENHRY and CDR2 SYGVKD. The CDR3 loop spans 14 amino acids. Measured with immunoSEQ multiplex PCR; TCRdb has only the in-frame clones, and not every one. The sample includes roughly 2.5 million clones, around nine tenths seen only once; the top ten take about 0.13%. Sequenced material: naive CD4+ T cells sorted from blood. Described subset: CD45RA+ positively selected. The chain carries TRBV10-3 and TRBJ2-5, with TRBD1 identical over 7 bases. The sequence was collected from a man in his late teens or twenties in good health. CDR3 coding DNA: TGTGCCATAGCCGGGACAGAGATCCAAGAGACCCAGTACTTC. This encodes CAIAGTEIQETQYF.